Following are 26 T cell receptor beta chains from one sample sequenced in a study of blood T cell repertoires in COVID-19. Assay: immunoSEQ multiplex PCR; the TCRdb copy retains only in-frame clones and omits some. The sample holds under 200,000 clones; about 86% are singletons and the top ten take about 9.4%. Sequenced: peripheral blood. These receptors were obtained from a woman aged 70 to 79 with COVID-19, enrolled during active disease.

The J gene is TRBJ1-5, the V gene TRBV18, with D unresolved. The V gene's germline CDR1 is KGHSH and CDR2 LQKENI. CDR3 length equals 16 residues. The ends were cut back, 5 bases at V and 0 bases at J, with 14 bases in the middle. The CDR3 nucleotides read TGTGCCAGCTCATTCACCGCCAGTTATAGCAATCAGCCCCAGCATTTT. This encodes CASSFTASYSNQPQHF.

The chain carries TRBV2 and TRBJ2-1, with 12 bases that match TRBD2. V dropped 1 base and J dropped 2; count of bases not matched to a gene: 0. The CDR3 runs 16 residues. CDR1 and CDR2 (germline): SNHLY, FYNNEI. This chain's CDR3 is CASSEGLAGAYNEQFF. For the CDR3, the DNA is TGTGCCAGCAGTGAAGGACTAGCGGGGGCCTACAATGAGCAGTTCTTC.

This clone is a singleton in its sample. This rearrangement joins TRBV7-2 to TRBJ2-7; 13 nucleotides agree with TRBD2. There are 14 residues in the CDR3. Germline trimming cut 4 bases from V and 9 bases from J; bases unmatched to any gene: 6. Germline lookup yields CDR1 SGHTA and CDR2 FQGNSA. Written as DNA, the CDR3 is TGTGCCAGCAGCTCGGGGACTAGCGGGGTTGGGCAGTACTTC. Translating gives CASSSGTSGVGQYF.

This chain links TRBV4-1 with TRBJ1-1; weak D call: TRBD1 (6 bases). Trimming shortened V by 0 bases and J by 6 bases, and 17 bases separated the two germline ends. This CDR3 has 16 amino acids. The germline V gene encodes CDR1 MGHRA and CDR2 YSYEKL. The CDR3 bases are TGCGCCAGCAGCCAAGATACAGGGTTCTCCTCTCCTGAAGCTTTCTTT. Translated: CASSQDTGFSSPEAFF.

The chain is built from TRBV6-4 and TRBJ1-6; D gene uncertain. Germline lookup yields CDR1 MRHNA and CDR2 SNTAGT. CDR3 size: 15 residues. Trimming removed 0 bases at V and 8 bases at J, with 11 bases between. The CDR3 here is CASSDSRGGHSPLHF. CDR3 nucleotide sequence: TGTGCCAGCAGTGACTCGAGAGGAGGGCATTCACCCCTCCACTTT.

V is TRBV19 and J is TRBJ2-3; 10 nucleotides match TRBD2. Germline loops: CDR1 LNHDA, CDR2 SQIVND (reference sequence). Trimming cost V 5 bases and J 4 bases; bases outside gene matches: 9. CDR3 size: 16 residues. The CDR3 DNA reads as TGTGCCAGTAGTCCTTTCAGCGGGGGGGCCTCAGATACGCAGTATTTT. Its translation is CASSPFSGGASDTQYF.

The V call is TRBV3-1 (or the pseudogene TRBV3-2), the J call TRBJ1-1; D is ambiguous. Germline assignment: CDR1 LGHDT and CDR2 YNNKEL (reference sequence). CDR3 length: 16 residues. V was pared by 0 bases and J by 1 base, with 12 bases between. The CDR3 loop reads CASSQEGTTGNTEAFF. CDR3 nucleotide sequence: TGTGCCAGCAGCCAAGAAGGTACGACGGGGAACACTGAAGCTTTCTTT.

This clone showed up just a few times. V and J are TRBV28 and TRBJ1-2; no clear D. The CDR3 has 12 residues. The V gene's germline CDR1 is MDHEN and CDR2 SYDVKM. The V end lost 5 bases, the J end lost 3 bases, and 7 bases lay between the germline ends. CDR3 in DNA: TGTGCCAGCAGTCCAAGCGACTATGGCTACACCTTC. Protein: CASSPSDYGYTF.

The J gene is TRBJ1-2, the V gene TRBV12-3 or TRBV12-4, with D unresolved. Trimming took 7 bases from V and 1 from J, leaving 7 bases between them. This CDR3 is 12 amino acids long. CDR3 loop: CASTYSNYGYTF. In DNA, the CDR3 is TGTGCCAGCACTTACAGTAACTATGGCTACACCTTC.

The rearrangement links TRBV11-2 to TRBJ2-1; D is possibly TRBD1 (5 bases). Germline V gene sequence: CDR1 SGHAT, CDR2 FQNNGV. Trimming took 5 bases from V and 10 from J, leaving 15 bases between them. The CDR3 spans 13 residues. CDR3 residues: CASSPNLQGEQFF. CDR3 coding DNA: TGTGCCAGCAGCCCGAACCTCCAGGGAGAGCAGTTCTTC.

The rearrangement links TRBV5-1 to TRBJ2-1, with D possibly matching TRBD2 (6 bases). This CDR3 contains 16 residues. CDR1 is SGHRS, CDR2 YFSETQ, per germline. V lost 1 base to trimming and J lost 5 bases, with 16 bases between them. The CDR3: CASSLILRGTDNEQFF. DNA for the CDR3: TGCGCCAGCAGCTTGATCCTCCGGGGGACTGACAATGAGCAGTTCTTC.

The chain combines TRBV7-2 with TRBJ2-3; TRBD2 agrees at 8 bases. CDR1 and CDR2 from the germline V gene are SGHTA and FQGNSA. J was trimmed by 2 bases and V by 1 base; bases with no gene match: 14. The CDR3 has 19 residues. The CDR3 nucleotides are TGTGCCAGCAGCTTAGGCCCCCGCCAGCGGGGGCCTCACACAGATACGCAGTATTTT. This sequence encodes CASSLGPRQRGPHTDTQYF.

The chain combines TRBV4-1 with TRBJ1-1, with 7 positions matching TRBD1. The length of the CDR3 is 15 residues. After removal of 3 bases from V and 0 bases from J, the junction contained 4 bases not matched to a gene. Germline CDR1 reads MGHRA; CDR2 reads YSYEKL. The CDR3: CASSHRQGLNTEAFF. The CDR3 DNA sequence: TGCGCCAGCAGCCACCGACAGGGTTTGAACACTGAAGCTTTCTTT.

The chain couples TRBV6-5 to TRBJ2-7; 10 bases agree with TRBD2. Trimming took 6 bases from V and 5 from J; bases not matched to a gene: 7. CDR1 is MNHEY and CDR2 is SVGAGI in the germline V gene. This CDR3 is 14 amino acids long. DNA of the CDR3: TGTGCCAGCAGCTCGGGACTAGCGATCCACGAGCAGTACTTC. It specifies CASSSGLAIHEQYF.

CDR3 DNA: TGTGCCACCTCGACAGGAGAGAGCTCCTACAATGAGCAGTTCTTC. Translation: CATSTGESSYNEQFF. This chain connects TRBV24-1 to TRBJ2-1, with D possibly being TRBD1 (6 bases). Trimming took off 9 bases at V and 0 bases at J, with 14 bases between the two ends. Germline loops: CDR1 KGHDR, CDR2 SFDVKD. This CDR3 comprises 15 residues.

The chain uses TRBV2 and TRBJ1-5, with D maybe TRBD1 (6 bases). Between the trimmed V and J ends, which lost 3 bases and 7 bases, there was a span of 13 bases. Germline V gene sequence: CDR1 SNHLY, CDR2 FYNNEI. The CDR3 spans 14 residues. The CDR3 bases are TGTGCCAGCAGTGAGACAGGTATAAAACAGCCCCAGCATTTT. It specifies CASSETGIKQPQHF.

The chain joins TRBV7-8 to TRBJ2-7, with 10 bases aligning to TRBD1. Germline-derived CDR1 and CDR2 are SGHVS and FQNEAQ. The CDR3 runs 15 residues. Trimming cost V 5 bases and J 6 bases; bases outside gene matches: 10. The CDR3 DNA reads as TGTGCCAGCAGCCCTTACGGGACAGGGGTAGGCGAGCAGTACTTC. This codes for CASSPYGTGVGEQYF.

The CDR3 region is CASRGDRNGANVLTF. CDR3 DNA: TGTGCCAGCAGGGGTGACAGGAATGGGGCCAACGTCCTGACTTTC. The chain recombines TRBV6-5 with TRBJ2-6, with D perhaps TRBD1 (6 bases). V lost 6 bases and J 3 bases, leaving 12 bases between the germline ends. Germline loops: CDR1 MNHEY, CDR2 SVGAGI. The CDR3 spans 15 residues.

J is TRBJ1-3 and V is TRBV5-4; D not resolved. The V gene lost 0 bases and the J gene lost 3 bases, with 10 bases spanning the gap. The germline V gene encodes CDR1 SGHNT and CDR2 YYREEE (reference sequence). The length of the CDR3 is 15 residues. The CDR3 here is CASSLASGFGNTIYF. The CDR3 DNA reads as TGTGCCAGCAGCTTGGCATCGGGTTTTGGAAACACCATATATTTT.

This clone was detected once. V and J are TRBV3-1 (or the pseudogene TRBV3-2) and TRBJ2-7, with a weak D call TRBD2 (6 bases). Germline CDR1 is LGHDT and CDR2 is YNNKEL (reference sequence). Trimming shortened V by 1 base and J by 7 bases, and 20 bases separated the two germline ends. The CDR3 totals 16 residues. As DNA, the CDR3 is TGTGCCAGCAGCCAAGCCCCAGACGCGGGGACGGGGGAGCAGTACTTC. Protein product: CASSQAPDAGTGEQYF.

The gene calls are TRBV6-5 and TRBJ1-6, with D unresolved. Germline values: CDR1 MNHEY, CDR2 SVGAGI. CDR3 length equals 14 residues. The V gene lost 7 bases and the J gene lost 7 bases, with 14 bases spanning the gap. The CDR3 bases are TGTGCCAGCACCCTGGTTGGAGGGAATTCACCCCTCCACTTT. It specifies CASTLVGGNSPLHF.

In nucleotides, the CDR3 is TGTGCCAGCAGCCCAACACAGTCCTATGGCTACACCTTC. Translated, it gives CASSPTQSYGYTF. The chain uses TRBV6-5 and TRBJ1-2; no reliable D call. The CDR3 is made up of 13 amino acids. Germline assignment: CDR1 MNHEY and CDR2 SVGAGI. V shed 6 bases and J shed 4 bases, with 12 bases lying between them.

The chain links TRBV28 to TRBJ2-5, with TRBD2 as a possible D gene (5 bases). Germline loops: CDR1 MDHEN, CDR2 SYDVKM. This CDR3 has 14 amino acids. V was trimmed by 5 bases and J by 1 base, leaving 11 bases between them. The CDR3 coding sequence is TGTGCCAGCAGTCCGACCGGAGGCCAAGAGACCCAGTACTTC. It specifies CASSPTGGQETQYF.

This chain connects TRBV19 to TRBJ2-2; 7 bases fit TRBD2. This CDR3 has 14 amino acids. Germline values: CDR1 LNHDA, CDR2 SQIVND (reference sequence). V lost 7 bases, J lost 7 bases, and 9 bases stayed unmatched. CDR3 loop: CASKRLAEGGELFF. The DNA for the CDR3 is TGTGCCAGTAAGCGACTAGCAGAGGGCGGGGAGCTGTTTTTT. The full variable domain, its missing parts supplied by reference TRBV19 and TRBJ2-2, is DGGITQSPKYLFRKEGQNVTLSCEQNLNHDAMYWYRQDPGQGLRLIYYSQIVNDFQKGDIAEGYSVSREKKESFPLTVTSAQKNPTAFYLCASKRLAEGGELFFGEGSRLTVL.

The chain joins TRBV21-1 to TRBJ1-6; the table gives TRBD1 as D, unverified against the DNA. TRBV21-1 is designated a pseudogene. CDR3 length equals 15 residues. Written as DNA, the CDR3 is TGTGCCAGCAAGGGGGATGGGACAGGGCCTTCACCCCTCCACTTT. It codes for CASKGDGTGPSPLHF.

The chain carries TRBV2 and TRBJ2-4; D may be TRBD1 (5 bases). Germline assignment: CDR1 SNHLY and CDR2 FYNNEI. V lost 6 bases and J lost 0, with 6 bases in between. The CDR3 is made up of 13 amino acids. The CDR3 here is CASRTEAKNIQYF. CDR3 DNA: TGTGCCAGCAGGACAGAAGCCAAAAACATTCAGTACTTC.